Below are 25 T cell receptor beta chains sequenced from a single sample in a study of blood T cells in healthy people across ages. Next came a second PCR, run for about 7 to 12 cycles, which used a sample-barcoded 5' primer along with a J-beta primer mix. TCRdb re-called the 5' RACE reads with MiXCR, one entry per CDR3 protein. The data show roughly 900,000 distinct CDR3 sequences, 29% seen once. The sequencing sample was made of blood. The receptors originated from a woman of 80 years or more in good health.

In its sample, this clonotype was seen many times. The chain joins TRBV3-1 to TRBJ2-7; 11 bases line up with TRBD1. Germline-derived CDR1 and CDR2 are LGHDT and YNNKEL (reference sequence). This CDR3 is 13 amino acids long. Trimming took 4 bases from V and 5 from J; bases not matched to a gene: 1. This chain's CDR3 is CASSRTGGHEQYF. CDR3 DNA: TGTGCCAGCAGCCGGACAGGGGGCCACGAGCAGTACTTC.

This clonotype was detected many times. The gene calls are TRBV20-1 and TRBJ2-1; D unclear. CDR1 is DFQATT, CDR2 SNEGSKA, per germline (reference sequence). The CDR3 length is 13 residues. Trimming removed 5 bases from V and 10 bases from J, with 18 bases in between. CDR3 in amino acids: CSAGSSMAHEQFF. The CDR3 region has the DNA TGCAGTGCTGGGTCGTCGATGGCGCACGAGCAGTTCTTC.

V usage is TRBV25-1 and J usage is TRBJ2-2, with 8 bases identical to TRBD2. The V and J ends lost 3 bases and 4 bases, in that order; junction bases with no gene match: 10. Germline V gives CDR1 MGHDK, CDR2 SYGVNS. This CDR3 is built from 17 residues. The CDR3 region has the DNA TGTGCCAGCAGTGAGGGACTAGGGAACGGCGGCACCGGGGAGCTGTTTTTT. Residues: CASSEGLGNGGTGELFF.

This clonotype was observed at least ten times. V and J are TRBV5-1 and TRBJ1-2; D is unresolved. Germline V CDR1 and CDR2: SGHRS, YFSETQ. This CDR3 spans 15 amino acids. Between the trimmed V and J ends, which lost 1 base and 6 bases, there was a span of 16 bases. The CDR3 reads CASSLQAAILNGYTF. CDR3 coding DNA: TGCGCCAGCAGCTTGCAGGCAGCGATCTTAAATGGCTACACCTTC.

The chain links TRBV7-9 to TRBJ2-7; 12 bases are shared with TRBD2. The CDR3 runs to 15 residues. From germline, CDR1 is SEHNR and CDR2 FQNEAQ (reference sequence). The V and J ends lost 4 bases and 3 bases, in that order; junction bases with no gene match: 4. Written as DNA, the CDR3 is TGTGCCAGCAGCTCGACTAGCGGGGGATTCTACGAGCAGTACTTC. This gives the protein CASSSTSGGFYEQYF.

This clonotype was observed a handful of times. This may arise from a read error, as a much more abundant clone is one base away. The chain uses TRBV7-2 and TRBJ2-5; unclear D gene. CDR3 length: 14 amino acids. Trimming took off 3 bases at V and 2 bases at J, with 10 bases between the two ends. Germline V lookup: CDR1 SGHTA, CDR2 FQGNSA. CDR3: CASSFTGRQETQYF. The CDR3 region has the DNA TGTGCCAGCAGCTTCACCGGACGTCAAGAGACCCAGTACTTC.

This clonotype was observed many times. CDR3 in DNA: TGTGCCAGCAGCGATCTTGTCGGGGACAGGGGATACGAGCAGTACTTC. Translated, it gives CASSDLVGDRGYEQYF. The J gene is TRBJ2-7, the V gene TRBV6-6; 10 bases match TRBD1. Germline loops: CDR1 MNHNY, CDR2 SVGAGI (reference sequence). This CDR3 contains 16 residues. With 6 bases clipped from V and 4 bases from J, the junction kept 12 bases outside the gene matches.

This sequence joins TRBV2 and TRBJ1-1; perhaps TRBD1 as D (5 bases). The CDR3 length is 13 residues. Germline values: CDR1 SNHLY, CDR2 FYNNEI. Trimming pared 7 bases from V and 5 bases from J, leaving 14 bases between. Here the CDR3 reads CASKQLGGTEAFF. CDR3 DNA sequence: TGTGCCAGCAAGCAACTCGGGGGAACTGAAGCTTTCTTT.

V is TRBV12-3 or TRBV12-4 and J is TRBJ1-6, with 7 bases fitting TRBD1. The CDR3 spans 16 residues. Losses at the gene ends were 6 bases for V and 3 bases for J; bases not matched to a gene: 8. CDR3 amino acids: CASRRSGTDYNSPLHF. Written as DNA, the CDR3 is TGTGCCAGCAGACGGTCCGGGACAGACTATAATTCACCCCTCCACTTT.

This clonotype was observed once. J is TRBJ2-1 and V is TRBV7-2, with TRBD2 matching 9 bases. Germline CDR1 and CDR2: SGHTA and FQGNSA. The CDR3 is 15 residues long. The V segment lost 7 bases and the J segment 7 bases; nucleotides outside the gene matches: 11. The chain's CDR3 is CASTYGREGRNEQFF. CDR3 DNA sequence: TGTGCCAGCACCTATGGGCGGGAGGGCCGGAATGAGCAGTTCTTC.

The chain employs TRBV11-3 and TRBJ2-1; possible D gene TRBD2, 6 bases. V gave up 2 bases and J gave up 7 bases, with 12 bases separating them. The CDR3 spans 14 residues. The germline V gene has CDR1 SGHNT and CDR2 YENEEA. The CDR3 DNA reads TGTGCCAGCAGCTTACTGGGGGGATCAAATGAGCAGTTCTTC. Amino acid sequence: CASSLLGGSNEQFF. The whole variable domain, remainder taken from reference TRBV11-3 and TRBJ2-1, is EAGVVQSPRYKIIEKKQPVAFWCNPISGHNTLYWYLQNLGQGPELLIRYENEEAVDDSQLPKDRFSAERLKGVDSTLKIQPAELGDSAVYLCASSLLGGSNEQFFGPGTRLTVL.

V usage is TRBV18 and J usage is TRBJ2-3; 13 bases are shared with TRBD2. Germline assignment: CDR1 KGHSH and CDR2 LQKENI. This CDR3 region has 19 residues. Trimming removed 3 bases from V and 0 bases from J; junction bases left unmatched: 9. DNA of the CDR3: TGTGCCAGCTCACCGGAGGGACTAGCGGGGACTTCTAGCACAGATACGCAGTATTTT. It is translated as CASSPEGLAGTSSTDTQYF.

The rearrangement joins TRBV3-1 to TRBJ2-6; 13 nucleotides line up with TRBD2. CDR1 and CDR2 (germline): LGHDT, YNNKEL (reference sequence). The V and J ends lost 3 bases and 2 bases, in that order; junction bases with no gene match: 4. This CDR3 contains 18 residues. The CDR3 DNA reads TGTGCCAGCAGCCAGCCTACTAGCGGGGGGGCTGGGGCCAACGTCCTGACTTTC. Its protein is CASSQPTSGGAGANVLTF.

Of note for this clonotype: A much larger clone differs by one base, so this may be a read error. The CDR3 spells CSASGPTDERFF. CDR3 nucleotides: TGCAGTGCTAGCGGGCCTACGGATGAGCGGTTCTTC. The rearrangement uses TRBV20-1 and TRBJ2-1; no firm D call. CDR1 is DFQATT, CDR2 SNEGSKA, per germline (reference sequence). This CDR3 contains 12 residues.

This clonotype was seen more than once but under ten times. Being one base from a much bigger clone, this may be a read error. V is TRBV7-2 and J is TRBJ2-7; tentatively, D is TRBD2 (6 bases). The CDR3 consists of 11 residues. Germline V lookup: CDR1 SGHTA, CDR2 FQGNSA. Trimming cost V 5 bases and J 9 bases, with 11 bases left between them. Here the CDR3 DNA reads TGTGCCAGCAGCACCCTAGCGCTGCAGTACTTC. Protein sequence: CASSTLALQYF.

This clonotype has at least ten counts. This chain joins TRBV4-3 and TRBJ2-5; 9 bases match TRBD1. There are 16 residues in the CDR3. CDR1 and CDR2 (germline): LGHNA, YSLEER. After removal of 0 bases from V and 4 bases from J, the junction contained 6 bases not matched to a gene. The CDR3 region is CASSQDGTGGGETQYF. In nucleotides, the CDR3 is TGCGCCAGCAGCCAAGATGGAACAGGGGGCGGAGAGACCCAGTACTTC.

Ten or more counts support this clonotype. V gene TRBV29-1 combines with J gene TRBJ1-1, with D possibly TRBD1 on 6 matching bases. Germline V gives CDR1 SQVTM, CDR2 ANQGSEA. The CDR3 is 12 amino acids. Deletions cut 7 bases from V and 6 bases from J, with 15 bases between. The CDR3 DNA is TGCAGCGGTGGGGGGCCGGGGGCTGAAGCTTTCTTT. Residues: CSGGGPGAEAFF.

This clonotype was detected ten times or more. J is TRBJ1-2 and V is TRBV6-5; D gene unclear. The CDR3 is 17 amino acids. From germline, CDR1 is MNHEY and CDR2 SVGAGI. The V end lost 0 bases, the J end lost 4 bases, and 18 bases lay between the germline ends. As DNA, the CDR3 is TGTGCCAGCAGTTACTCAGCCCCCCGGTCCTTAATCTATGGCTACACCTTC. Amino acids: CASSYSAPRSLIYGYTF.

As concerns this clonotype: A much larger clone differs from this one at a single base, so this may be a read error. V and J are TRBV3-1 and TRBJ2-3; D not resolved. V was trimmed by 5 bases and J by 5 bases, leaving 8 bases between them. In germline, CDR1 is LGHDT, CDR2 YNNKEL (reference sequence). The CDR3 sequence is 12 residues long. CDR3 nucleotide sequence: TGTGCCAGCAGCGTGGAAAGAGATACGCAGTATTTT. Protein: CASSVERDTQYF.

This chain joins TRBV7-2 and TRBJ2-5; the match to TRBD2 covers 9 bases. The germline CDR1 and CDR2 sequences are SGHTA and FQGNSA. This CDR3 comprises 13 residues. Losses at the gene ends were 1 base for V and 7 bases for J; bases not matched to a gene: 1. DNA for the CDR3: TGTGCCAGCAGCTTAGAACTAGCGGGGACCCAGTACTTC. This sequence encodes CASSLELAGTQYF.

V gene TRBV20-1 combines with J gene TRBJ2-1, with TRBD1 matching over 7 bases. CDR3 length: 16 amino acids. J gave up 8 bases and V 3 bases, and 16 bases lay outside the gene matches. Germline V lookup: CDR1 DFQATT, CDR2 SNEGSKA (reference sequence). The DNA for the CDR3 is TGCAGTGCTAGCCACCCGGAGAGACAGGGAGTCGATGAGCAGTTCTTC. Its protein is CSASHPERQGVDEQFF.

This chain links TRBV5-1 with TRBJ2-5, with 7 bases identical to TRBD1. The CDR3 has 11 amino acids. Germline-derived CDR1 and CDR2 are SGHRS and YFSETQ. V was clipped by 9 bases and J by 5 bases; unmatched bases: 4. DNA for the CDR3: TGCGCCAAGTTACAGGGGGAGACCCAGTACTTC. Translating gives CAKLQGETQYF.

This clonotype was counted a few times. This chain joins TRBV5-1 and TRBJ2-1; 9 positions agree with TRBD2. Germline V gives CDR1 SGHRS, CDR2 YFSETQ. V dropped 3 bases and J dropped 6; count of bases not matched to a gene: 10. CDR3 length: 16 amino acids. The CDR3: CASSYTAGGLFNEQFF. CDR3 nucleotide sequence: TGCGCCAGCAGCTATACTGCGGGGGGGCTTTTCAATGAGCAGTTCTTC. Full variable domain (missing parts from reference TRBV5-1 and TRBJ2-1): KAGVTQTPRYLIKTRGQQVTLSCSPISGHRSVSWYQQTPGQGLQFLFEYFSETQRNKGNFPGRFSGRQFSNSRSEMNVSTLELGDSALYLCASSYTAGGLFNEQFFGPGTRLTVL.

The chain carries TRBV5-1 and TRBJ2-1; 9 bases are shared with TRBD2. Unmatched junction bases numbered 16, after V lost 5 bases and J lost 10 bases. There are 16 residues in the CDR3. Germline V CDR1 and CDR2: SGHRS, YFSETQ. The CDR3 region has the DNA TGCGCCAGCAGATCCACCCCGGGACTAGCTGCGTACGAGCAGTTCTTC. This encodes CASRSTPGLAAYEQFF.

This clonotype has at least ten counts. The chain couples TRBV7-2 to TRBJ1-2; the D is unclear. The CDR3 has 13 amino acids. The V and J ends lost 4 bases and 7 bases respectively, with 13 bases between them. Germline V gene sequence: CDR1 SGHTA, CDR2 FQGNSA. The CDR3 loop reads CASSSPLFGGYTF. CDR3 DNA sequence: TGTGCCAGCAGCTCACCGTTATTCGGTGGCTACACCTTC. Drawing the rest from reference TRBV7-2 and TRBJ1-2, the complete variable domain is GAGVSQSPSNKVTEKGKDVELRCDPISGHTALYWYRQSLGQGLEFLIYFQGNSAPDKSGLPSDRFSAERTGGSVSTLTIQRTQQEDSAVYLCASSSPLFGGYTFGSGTRLTVV.